These 23 T cell receptor beta chains were all obtained from the same sample, sequenced in a study of shared clonotypes between healthy human individuals. Only in-frame clones appear in the TCRdb table, and some are missing; sequencing was by immunoSEQ multiplex PCR. The data contain 470,000 or so clones, 78% of them singletons. The material sequenced was PBMCs. These receptors all come from a woman between 35 and 50 years old in good health. Some clones in this sample may be carry-over from other donors' samples.

The chain carries TRBV18 and TRBJ2-4, with 7 bases identical to TRBD1. Trimming removed 3 bases from V and 3 bases from J; junction bases left unmatched: 11. There are 17 residues in the CDR3. Per the germline V gene, CDR1 is KGHSH and CDR2 is LQKENI. The CDR3 loop is CASSPPTGDGDKNIQYF. The CDR3 DNA reads as TGTGCCAGCTCACCCCCTACAGGGGACGGCGACAAAAACATTCAGTACTTC.

The rearrangement links TRBV28 to TRBJ2-5, with unresolved D. CDR1 MDHEN and CDR2 SYDVKM come from the germline V gene. Deletions cut 2 bases from V and 6 bases from J, with 16 bases between. CDR3 length: 15 amino acids. The CDR3 DNA reads as TGTGCCAGCAGTTTAAGGGCCAGGCCCGATAAGACCCAGTACTTC. As protein: CASSLRARPDKTQYF.

The chain has TRBV7-9 and TRBJ1-3; D is unresolved. Per the germline V gene, CDR1 is SEHNR and CDR2 is FQNEAQ (reference sequence). The CDR3 sequence is 13 residues long. The ends were cut back, 5 bases at V and 3 bases at J, with 8 bases in the middle. Written as DNA, the CDR3 is TGTGCCAGCAGCACTCCCATTGGAAACACCATATATTTT. This translates into CASSTPIGNTIYF.

This sequence joins TRBV13 and TRBJ1-1; 7 nucleotides line up with TRBD1. Trimming cost V 5 bases and J 6 bases; bases outside gene matches: 6. Germline loops: CDR1 PRHDT, CDR2 FYEKMQ (reference sequence). The CDR3 is 13 amino acids. CDR3 coding DNA: TGTGCCAGCAGCCGCAGGGGGGGCCCTGAAGCTTTCTTT. It codes for CASSRRGGPEAFF.

The gene calls are TRBV19 and TRBJ2-7; no firm D call. The CDR3 sequence is 15 residues long. V gave up 5 bases and J gave up 0 bases, with 14 bases separating them. CDR1 is LNHDA and CDR2 is SQIVND in the germline V gene (reference sequence). The CDR3 nucleotides are TGTGCCAGTAGTCCCGCCCATAAGAGCTCCTACGAGCAGTACTTC. Translation: CASSPAHKSSYEQYF.

V gene TRBV5-1 combines with J gene TRBJ1-2, with D unclear. The germline V and J ends were trimmed by 0 bases and 3 bases, with 12 bases remaining between them. There are 15 residues in the CDR3. Germline V gives CDR1 SGHRS, CDR2 YFSETQ. The chain's CDR3 is CASSLVTPGDYGYTF. The CDR3 DNA is TGCGCCAGCAGCTTGGTAACCCCCGGGGACTATGGCTACACCTTC.

The chain recombines TRBV9 with TRBJ1-2, with D unclear. CDR3 length: 14 amino acids. Germline lookup yields CDR1 SGDLS and CDR2 YYNGEE. V lost 3 bases to trimming and J lost 2 bases, with 11 bases between them. This chain's CDR3 is CASSAAPQNYGYTF. The CDR3 DNA reads as TGTGCCAGCAGCGCGGCCCCACAAAACTATGGCTACACCTTC.

This clone was recorded a few times. The chain carries TRBV29-1 and TRBJ1-1, with 8 nucleotides matching TRBD1. The CDR3 consists of 12 residues. Trimming at V came to 5 bases and at J to 9 bases, leaving 8 bases not matched to a gene. Germline V gene data show CDR1 as SQVTM and CDR2 as ANQGSEA. CDR3 coding DNA: TGCAGCGTTTTCCGGACAGGGAAGAAAGCTTTCTTT. Encoded protein: CSVFRTGKKAFF. Filled out from reference TRBV29-1 and TRBJ1-1, the complete variable domain reads SAVISQKPSRDICQRGTSLTIQCQVDSQVTMMFWYRQQPGQSLTLIATANQGSEATYESGFVIDKFPISRPNLTFSTLTVSNMSPEDSSIYLCSVFRTGKKAFFGQGTRLTVV.

This chain links TRBV5-1 with TRBJ1-1; no clear D gene. Germline V lookup: CDR1 SGHRS, CDR2 YFSETQ. Trimming cost V 0 bases and J 3 bases, with 3 bases left between them. The CDR3 totals 12 residues. CDR3 amino acids: CASSLGDTEAFF. Written as DNA, the CDR3 is TGCGCCAGCAGCTTGGGGGACACTGAAGCTTTCTTT.

Comments on this clone: Given the absence of the conserved phenylalanine or tryptophan at the CDR3 end, a read error is likely. This chain uses TRBV7-9 with TRBJ2-7, with TRBD2 identical over 7 bases. With V trimmed by 6 bases and J by 7 bases, 6 bases remained unmatched. This CDR3 contains 12 residues. Germline CDR1 and CDR2: SEHNR and FQNEAQ (reference sequence). The CDR3 region has the DNA TGTGCCAGCAGTGAGGGAGGGTGGGAGCAGTACCTC. This gives the protein CASSEGGWEQYL.

This chain joins TRBV15 and TRBJ2-5; 12 bases are shared with TRBD2. Germline CDR1 reads LNHNV; CDR2 reads YYDKDF (reference sequence). V dropped 4 bases and J dropped 4; count of bases not matched to a gene: 1. The CDR3 length is 14 residues. The CDR3 here is CATSKLAGGETQYF. CDR3 coding DNA: TGTGCCACCAGCAAACTAGCGGGAGGAGAGACCCAGTACTTC. The full variable domain, in which reference TRBV15 and TRBJ2-5 provide the parts outside the CDR3, is DAMVIQNPRYQVTQFGKPVTLSCSQTLNHNVMYWYQQKSSQAPKLLFHYYDKDFNNEADTPDNFQSRRPNTSFCFLDIRSPGLGDTAMYLCATSKLAGGETQYFGPGTRLLVL.

The chain joins TRBV29-1 to TRBJ2-3, with TRBD2 matching 7 bases. The trim removed 4 bases at V and 5 bases at J, leaving 6 bases unmatched. The CDR3 consists of 13 residues. Germline V gene sequence: CDR1 SQVTM, CDR2 ANQGSEA. CDR3 protein: CSVAGTTKDTQYF. In DNA, the CDR3 is TGCAGCGTTGCCGGGACTACGAAAGATACGCAGTATTTT.

The chain's CDR3 is CASSSLAGVLHEQYF. DNA for the CDR3: TGTGCCAGCAGCTCCCTAGCGGGAGTTCTCCACGAGCAGTACTTC. This chain links TRBV5-6 with TRBJ2-7; TRBD2 aligns across 10 bases. The CDR3 has 15 amino acids. Looked up from germline, CDR1 is SGHDT and CDR2 is YYEEEE. The trim removed 3 bases at V and 5 bases at J, leaving 8 bases unmatched.

The chain links TRBV7-6 to TRBJ2-1, with 14 bases aligning to TRBD2. Germline CDR1 and CDR2: SGHVS and FNYEAQ. Trimming took 0 bases from V and 9 from J; bases not matched to a gene: 7. The length of the CDR3 is 17 residues. This chain's CDR3 is CASSLAGGTSGRGEQFF. CDR3 coding DNA: TGTGCCAGCAGCTTAGCGGGGGGGACTAGCGGGAGAGGTGAGCAGTTCTTC.

V and J are TRBV19 and TRBJ2-2; 10 bases map to TRBD2. The CDR3 runs 15 residues. Looked up from germline, CDR1 is LNHDA and CDR2 is SQIVND (reference sequence). J lost 5 bases, V lost 7 bases, and 7 bases had no gene match. CDR3 DNA sequence: TGTGCCAGTACCTTAAGCGGGAGGGGGACCGGGGAGCTGTTTTTT. It encodes CASTLSGRGTGELFF.

The chain combines TRBV2 with TRBJ1-5, with TRBD1 as a possible D gene (6 bases). This CDR3 region has 15 residues. The V end was cut by 3 bases, the J end by 4 bases, with 13 bases between. Germline lookup yields CDR1 SNHLY and CDR2 FYNNEI. Here the CDR3 DNA reads TGTGCCAGCAGTGACCCTTGGCAGGGGAATCAGCCCCAGCATTTT. It translates to CASSDPWQGNQPQHF. Together with reference TRBV2 and TRBJ1-5, the CDR3 gives the full variable domain: EPEVTQTPSHQVTQMGQEVILRCVPISNHLYFYWYRQILGQKVEFLVSFYNNEISEKSEIFDDQFSVERPDGSNFTLKIRSTKLEDSAMYFCASSDPWQGNQPQHFGDGTRLSIL.

Worth noting for this clone: It is likely a read error: a sequence one base away is far more abundant. Other DNA sequences in the same sample also yield this CDR3. The V gene is TRBV2, the J gene TRBJ1-1; the D gene is possibly TRBD1 (5 bases). CDR1 and CDR2 (germline): SNHLY, FYNNEI. The CDR3 consists of 13 residues. CDR3 residues: CASSVGGGTEAFF. The CDR3 DNA reads as TGTGCTAGCAGTGTGGGGGGTGGGACTGAAGCTTTCTTT. Full variable domain (missing parts from reference TRBV2 and TRBJ1-1): EPEVTQTPSHQVTQMGQEVILRCVPISNHLYFYWYRQILGQKVEFLVSFYNNEISEKSEIFDDQFSVERPDGSNFTLKIRSTKLEDSAMYFCASSVGGGTEAFFGQGTRLTVV.

This chain uses TRBV7-9 with TRBJ1-1, with a possible D match to TRBD1 (5 bases). The CDR3 covers 17 residues. V gave up 10 bases and J gave up 0 bases, with 24 bases separating them. Per germline, CDR1 SEHNR and CDR2 FQNEAQ (reference sequence). CDR3 coding DNA: TGTGCCACCGAGAATCCCCCGGGAAGGGGCATGAACACTGAAGCTTTCTTT. Translating it yields CATENPPGRGMNTEAFF.

The rearrangement joins TRBV7-6 to TRBJ2-1; 7 bases map to TRBD2. Looked up from germline, CDR1 is SGHVS and CDR2 is FNYEAQ. The V segment lost 1 base and the J segment 6 bases; nucleotides outside the gene matches: 9. This CDR3 has 16 residues. The CDR3 nucleotides read TGTGCCAGCAGCTTAGGGGCGGGAGAGGGAGCCAATGAGCAGTTCTTC. This encodes CASSLGAGEGANEQFF.

Regarding this clone: Other DNA sequences in this specimen translate into the identical CDR3. The V call is TRBV19, the J call TRBJ2-2; 8 bases are a match to TRBD1. This CDR3 region has 14 residues. V lost 5 bases and J lost 5; bases outside the gene matches: 4. In germline, CDR1 is LNHDA, CDR2 SQIVND (reference sequence). In DNA, the CDR3 is TGTGCCAGTAGTCCCACAGGGGGAACCGGGGAGCTGTTTTTT. It specifies CASSPTGGTGELFF. Drawing the rest from reference TRBV19 and TRBJ2-2, the complete variable domain is DGGITQSPKYLFRKEGQNVTLSCEQNLNHDAMYWYRQDPGQGLRLIYYSQIVNDFQKGDIAEGYSVSREKKESFPLTVTSAQKNPTAFYLCASSPTGGTGELFFGEGSRLTVL.

The J gene is TRBJ2-7, the V gene TRBV7-2, with D unclear. The CDR3 has 13 amino acids. The V and J ends lost 3 bases and 1 base respectively, with 7 bases between them. CDR1 and CDR2 (germline): SGHTA, FQGNSA. DNA for the CDR3: TGTGCCAGCAGCTTCCCACCTTCCTACGAGCAGTACTTC. Encoded protein: CASSFPPSYEQYF.

Details on this clone: It may be a read error: a sequence one base away is much more abundant. The CDR3 loop reads CATSSRGAGTDTQYF. CDR3 coding DNA: TGTGCCACCAGCAGCCGAGGGGCTGGCACAGATACGCAGTATTTT. This chain connects TRBV15 to TRBJ2-3; either TRBD1 or TRBD2 may fit D (5 bases each). Germline V gene sequence: CDR1 LNHNV, CDR2 YYDKDF (reference sequence). Between the trimmed V and J ends, which lost 3 bases and 1 base, there was a span of 11 bases. This CDR3 contains 15 residues.

Ten or more counts support this clone. The rearrangement joins TRBV20-1 to TRBJ2-7; 8 bases are shared with TRBD1. Trimming cost V 3 bases and J 7 bases; bases outside gene matches: 2. This CDR3 is built from 11 residues. Germline CDR1 reads DFQATT; CDR2 reads SNEGSKA (reference sequence). The CDR3, as DNA: TGCAGTGCTAGCCGACAGGGGGAGCAGTACTTC. Its protein product is CSASRQGEQYF.